At least ten counts were recorded for the clone carrying this TCR beta chain. TCRdb processed the 5' RACE reads anew with MiXCR; each CDR3 protein has one entry. This table has hundreds of thousands of distinct CDR3 sequences, about a sixth appearing once. The data belong to a study of T-cell memory formation after mild COVID-19. The V gene's germline CDR1 is LGHDT and CDR2 YNNKEL (reference sequence). The ends were cut back, 0 bases at V and 2 bases at J, with 8 bases in the middle. The CDR3 has 14 residues. The source material was PBMCs or a T cell subset sorted from them (not recorded which). The genes are TRBV3-1 and TRBJ2-7, with a weak D call TRBD2 (6 bases). The clonotype comes from an adult woman who had mild COVID-19 (a few samples of this study predate the infection). Cell type and time point are not known. The CDR3, as DNA: TGTGCCAGCAGCCAAGATACGGGGGCCTACGAGCAGTACTTC. Its protein is CASSQDTGAYEQYF.